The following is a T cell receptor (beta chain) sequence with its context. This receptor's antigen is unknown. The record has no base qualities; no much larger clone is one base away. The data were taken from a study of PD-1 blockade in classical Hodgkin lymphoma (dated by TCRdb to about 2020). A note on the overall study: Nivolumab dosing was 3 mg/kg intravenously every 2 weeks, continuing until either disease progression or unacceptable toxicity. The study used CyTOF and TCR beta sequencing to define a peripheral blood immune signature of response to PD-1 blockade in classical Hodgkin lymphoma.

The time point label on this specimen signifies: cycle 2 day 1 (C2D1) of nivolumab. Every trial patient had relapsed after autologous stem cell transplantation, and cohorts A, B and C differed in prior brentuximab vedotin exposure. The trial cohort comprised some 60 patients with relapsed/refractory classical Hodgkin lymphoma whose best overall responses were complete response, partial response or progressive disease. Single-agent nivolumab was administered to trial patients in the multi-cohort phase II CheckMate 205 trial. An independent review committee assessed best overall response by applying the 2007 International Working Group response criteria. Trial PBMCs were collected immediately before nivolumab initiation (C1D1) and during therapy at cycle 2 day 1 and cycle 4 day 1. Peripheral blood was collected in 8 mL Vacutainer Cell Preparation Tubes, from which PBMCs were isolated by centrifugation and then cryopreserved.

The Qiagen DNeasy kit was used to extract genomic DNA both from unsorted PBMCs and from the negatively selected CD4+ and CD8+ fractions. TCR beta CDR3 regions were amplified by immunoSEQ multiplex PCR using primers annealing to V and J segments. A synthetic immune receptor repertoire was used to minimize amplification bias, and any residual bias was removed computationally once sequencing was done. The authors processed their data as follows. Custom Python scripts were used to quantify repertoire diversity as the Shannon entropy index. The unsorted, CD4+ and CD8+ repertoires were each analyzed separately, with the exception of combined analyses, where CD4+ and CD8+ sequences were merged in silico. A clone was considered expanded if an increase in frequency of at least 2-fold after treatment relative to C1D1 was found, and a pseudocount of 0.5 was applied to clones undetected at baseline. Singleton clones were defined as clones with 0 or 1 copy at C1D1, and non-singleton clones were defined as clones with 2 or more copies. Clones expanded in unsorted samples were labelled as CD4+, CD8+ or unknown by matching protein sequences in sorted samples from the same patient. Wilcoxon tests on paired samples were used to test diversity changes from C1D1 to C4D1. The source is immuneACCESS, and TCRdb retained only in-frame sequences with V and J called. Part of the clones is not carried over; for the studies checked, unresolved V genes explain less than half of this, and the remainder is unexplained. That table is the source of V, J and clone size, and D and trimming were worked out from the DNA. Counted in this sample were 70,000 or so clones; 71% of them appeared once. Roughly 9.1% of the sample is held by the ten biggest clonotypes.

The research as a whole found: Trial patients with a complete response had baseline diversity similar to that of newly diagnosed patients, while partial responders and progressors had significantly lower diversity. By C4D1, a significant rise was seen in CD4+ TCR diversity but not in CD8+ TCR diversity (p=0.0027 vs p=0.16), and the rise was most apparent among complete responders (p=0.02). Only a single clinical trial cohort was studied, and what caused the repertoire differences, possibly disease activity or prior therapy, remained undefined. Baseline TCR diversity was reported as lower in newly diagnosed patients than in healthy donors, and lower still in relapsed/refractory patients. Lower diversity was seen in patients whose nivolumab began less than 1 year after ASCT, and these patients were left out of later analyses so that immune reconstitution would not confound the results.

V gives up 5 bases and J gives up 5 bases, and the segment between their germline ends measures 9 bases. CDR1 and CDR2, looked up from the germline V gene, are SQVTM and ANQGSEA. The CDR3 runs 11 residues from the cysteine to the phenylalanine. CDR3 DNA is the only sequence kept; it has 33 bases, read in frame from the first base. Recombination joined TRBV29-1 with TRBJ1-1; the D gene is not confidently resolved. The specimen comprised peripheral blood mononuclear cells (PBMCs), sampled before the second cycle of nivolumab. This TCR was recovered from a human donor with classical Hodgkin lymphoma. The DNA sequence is TGCAGCGTTAGGAGAGGGACTGAAGCTTTCTTT. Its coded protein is CSVRRGTEAFF.